The 23 T cell receptor beta chains given below trace back to one sample, sequenced in a study of blood T cell repertoires in COVID-19. Assay: immunoSEQ multiplex PCR; the TCRdb copy retains only in-frame clones and omits some. The table has 210,000 or so clones, nearly 90% seen once. Sequenced input: PBMCs or T cells enriched from blood (not recorded which). These receptors all stem from a man aged 30 to 45 who had recovered from COVID-19.

V and J are TRBV30 and TRBJ1-5; weak D call: TRBD1 (5 bases). The CDR3 spans 13 residues. The germline gives CDR1 GTSNPN, CDR2 SVGIG (reference sequence). With 4 bases removed from V and 2 bases from J, the gap between germline ends came to 9 bases. CDR3 protein: CAWKGAGNQPQHF. The CDR3 DNA reads as TGTGCCTGGAAAGGGGCCGGCAATCAGCCCCAGCATTTT.

The chain carries TRBV6-2 or TRBV6-3 and TRBJ1-1; D gene ambiguous. Germline CDR1 MNHEY, CDR2 SVGEGT. CDR3 length equals 11 residues. V was cut by 5 bases and J by 2 bases, with 3 bases left in between. CDR3: CASSPNTEAFF. CDR3 bases: TGTGCCAGCAGTCCAAACACTGAAGCTTTCTTT.

To note about this clone: Other DNA sequences from this sample encode an identical CDR3 as well. The CDR3 protein is CASSELAGGQETQYF. The CDR3 DNA reads TGTGCCAGCAGTGAATTGGCGGGGGGCCAAGAGACCCAGTACTTC. The chain links TRBV6-1 to TRBJ2-5; TRBD2 matches at 8 bases. V lost 2 bases and J lost 1; bases outside the gene matches: 3. There are 15 residues in the CDR3. In germline, CDR1 is MNHNS, CDR2 SASEGT.

The chain employs TRBV7-9 and TRBJ1-1; weak D call: TRBD1 (5 bases). This CDR3 has 14 residues. In germline, CDR1 is SEHNR, CDR2 FQNEAQ (reference sequence). V was clipped by 7 bases and J by 2 bases, with 14 bases between them. CDR3 protein: CASIPDTSNTEAFF. As DNA, the CDR3 is TGTGCCAGCATACCGGACACCTCCAACACTGAAGCTTTCTTT. The whole variable domain, remainder taken from reference TRBV7-9 and TRBJ1-1, is DTGVSQNPRHKITKRGQNVTFRCDPISEHNRLYWYRQTLGQGPEFLTYFQNEAQLEKSRLLSDRFSAERPKGSFSTLEIQRTEQGDSAMYLCASIPDTSNTEAFFGQGTRLTVV.

The CDR3 DNA reads TGTGCCAGCTCACCTTCTCTCAACGACAGGGGAACTAATGAAAAACTGTTTTTT. This sequence encodes CASSPSLNDRGTNEKLFF. The rearrangement links TRBV18 to TRBJ1-4; 8 nucleotides agree with TRBD1. V lost 3 bases, J lost 1 base, and 10 bases stayed unmatched. This CDR3 is built from 18 residues. From germline, CDR1 is KGHSH and CDR2 LQKENI.

The chain employs TRBV30 and TRBJ1-2; D unclear. The germline V gene has CDR1 GTSNPN and CDR2 SVGIG (reference sequence). CDR3 length equals 13 residues. The V gene lost 2 bases and the J gene lost 8 bases, with 15 bases spanning the gap. The CDR3 loop is CAWSLLESGGYTF. CDR3 nucleotides: TGTGCCTGGAGTCTCCTTGAGTCGGGAGGCTACACCTTC.

The chain couples TRBV15 to TRBJ1-6; TRBD1 matches 11 bases. The CDR3 length is 17 residues. V dropped 1 base and J dropped 4; count of bases not matched to a gene: 3. From germline, CDR1 is LNHNV and CDR2 YYDKDF (reference sequence). The CDR3 protein is CATSRGGTGGYNSPLHF. The CDR3 bases are TGTGCCACCAGCAGAGGAGGGACAGGGGGATATAATTCACCCCTCCACTTT.

DNA of the CDR3: TGTGCCAGCAGCCACCGGGAGTACAATGAGCAGTTCTTC. This codes for CASSHREYNEQFF. The V call is TRBV11-3, the J call TRBJ2-1; D is possibly TRBD2 (6 bases). This CDR3 is built from 13 residues. Germline V gives CDR1 SGHNT, CDR2 YENEEA. Between the trimmed V and J ends, which lost 5 bases and 4 bases, there was a span of 9 bases.

The chain combines TRBV2 with TRBJ1-5, with 8 bases fitting TRBD1. Per germline, CDR1 SNHLY and CDR2 FYNNEI. The CDR3 has 14 residues. The V segment lost 6 bases and the J segment 6 bases; nucleotides outside the gene matches: 7. The CDR3 loop reads CASRDDRGPQPQHF. The CDR3 DNA follows: TGTGCCAGCAGGGATGACAGGGGCCCTCAGCCCCAGCATTTT.

The rearrangement uses TRBV6-5 and TRBJ1-1; TRBD1 is a possible D gene (5 bases). Germline CDR1 MNHEY, CDR2 SVGAGI. The CDR3 loop spans 12 amino acids. Trimming cost V 6 bases and J 3 bases, with 8 bases left between them. DNA of the CDR3: TGTGCCAGCAGGACAGATTACACTGAAGCTTTCTTT. Translating gives CASRTDYTEAFF.

This chain joins TRBV4-1 and TRBJ2-2, with D perhaps matching TRBD2 (6 bases). Germline V gene lookup returns CDR1 MGHRA and CDR2 YSYEKL. The germline V and J ends were trimmed by 4 bases and 4 bases, with 13 bases remaining between them. This CDR3 is built from 15 residues. CDR3 sequence: CASSPTRDGTGELFF. CDR3 nucleotide sequence: TGCGCCAGCAGCCCGACTAGGGATGGCACCGGGGAGCTGTTTTTT.

The sample holds one count of this clone. The chain combines TRBV29-1 with TRBJ1-1; 7 bases align to TRBD1. CDR3 length equals 13 residues. CDR1 is SQVTM, CDR2 ANQGSEA, per germline. The ends lost 7 bases at V and 1 base at J; junction bases unmatched: 6. CDR3 nucleotide sequence: TGCAGCGCCCATACAGGGGCGAACACTGAAGCTTTCTTT. The encoded protein is CSAHTGANTEAFF.

The chain joins TRBV7-2 to TRBJ2-2; 10 nucleotides agree with TRBD2. The length of the CDR3 is 16 residues. CDR1 and CDR2 (germline): SGHTA, FQGNSA. The J segment lost 3 bases and the V segment lost 0 bases, leaving 1 base of the junction unmatched. The CDR3 nucleotides read TGTGCCAGCAGCTTAGCGCTAGCGGGGGACACCGGGGAGCTGTTTTTT. Translation gives CASSLALAGDTGELFF. The full variable domain, in which reference TRBV7-2 and TRBJ2-2 provide the parts outside the CDR3, is GAGVSQSPSNKVTEKGKDVELRCDPISGHTALYWYRQSLGQGLEFLIYFQGNSAPDKSGLPSDRFSAERTGGSVSTLTIQRTQQEDSAVYLCASSLALAGDTGELFFGEGSRLTVL.

The rearrangement links TRBV7-7 to TRBJ2-5; no clear D gene. Germline CDR1 SSHAT, CDR2 FNYEAQ (reference sequence). V lost 3 bases, J lost 5 bases, and 19 bases lay in between. CDR3 length equals 16 residues. CDR3 coding DNA: TGTGCCAGCAGCTTGGGCTTTTTTGAGTTTCGGGAGACCCAGTACTTC. This translates into CASSLGFFEFRETQYF.

The genes are TRBV7-2 and TRBJ2-3, with TRBD2 identical over 9 bases. J lost 4 bases, V lost 5 bases, and 7 bases had no gene match. This CDR3 has 15 amino acids. Looked up from germline, CDR1 is SGHTA and CDR2 is FQGNSA. CDR3: CASSAARTSADTQYF. CDR3 nucleotides: TGTGCCAGCAGCGCCGCCCGGACTAGCGCAGATACGCAGTATTTT.

The chain joins TRBV27 to TRBJ2-7; the match to TRBD2 covers 14 bases. J lost 6 bases, V lost 6 bases, and 4 bases had no gene match. The length of the CDR3 is 14 residues. CDR1 and CDR2 (germline): MNHEY, SMNVEV (reference sequence). CDR3 bases: TGTGCCAGCAGGCCCGGGACTAGCGGGAGCGAGCAGTACTTC. It specifies CASRPGTSGSEQYF.

The chain recombines TRBV7-2 with TRBJ1-4; TRBD1 agrees at 7 bases. J was trimmed by 5 bases and V by 4 bases; bases with no gene match: 7. This CDR3 is built from 15 residues. Germline V gene sequence: CDR1 SGHTA, CDR2 FQGNSA. CDR3: CASSSEGALNEKLFF. CDR3 DNA sequence: TGTGCCAGCAGCTCCGAGGGGGCATTGAATGAAAAACTGTTTTTT.

This sequence joins TRBV3-1 (or the pseudogene TRBV3-2) and TRBJ2-3, with 8 nucleotides matching TRBD2. J was trimmed by 0 bases and V by 1 base; bases with no gene match: 3. CDR1 and CDR2 (germline): LGHDT, YNNKEL (reference sequence). The CDR3 is made up of 16 amino acids. CDR3 DNA: TGTGCCAGCAGCCAAGCCGGACTAGCTAGCACAGATACGCAGTATTTT. Its translation is CASSQAGLASTDTQYF.

J is TRBJ1-2 and V is TRBV19, with a weak D call TRBD1 (5 bases). Germline CDR1 LNHDA, CDR2 SQIVND (reference sequence). V was trimmed by 9 bases and J by 8 bases, leaving 19 bases between them. This CDR3 has 13 amino acids. The CDR3 coding sequence is TGTGCCAGCAGGGTGCCGGCGTTCGTGGGCTACACCTTC. Residues: CASRVPAFVGYTF.

The rearrangement uses TRBV4-1 and TRBJ1-6; no clear D. The CDR3 spans 17 residues. CDR1 is MGHRA and CDR2 is YSYEKL in the germline V gene. Trimming removed 4 bases from V and 2 bases from J, with 15 bases in between. The CDR3 spells CASSPLYTVTYNSPLHF. The CDR3 DNA reads TGCGCCAGCAGCCCCTTATATACAGTAACCTATAATTCACCCCTCCACTTT.

The rearrangement uses TRBV7-9 and TRBJ2-3; 13 nucleotides agree with TRBD2. Germline CDR1 is SEHNR and CDR2 is FQNEAQ (reference sequence). The V segment lost 5 bases and the J segment 2 bases; nucleotides outside the gene matches: 4. This CDR3 comprises 16 residues. The DNA for the CDR3 is TGTGCCAGCAGCCGGACTAGCGGGAGTAACACAGATACGCAGTATTTT. Translated: CASSRTSGSNTDTQYF. The whole variable domain, filled in from reference TRBV7-9 and TRBJ2-3, reads DTGVSQNPRHKITKRGQNVTFRCDPISEHNRLYWYRQTLGQGPEFLTYFQNEAQLEKSRLLSDRFSAERPKGSFSTLEIQRTEQGDSAMYLCASSRTSGSNTDTQYFGPGTRLTVL.

The CDR3 DNA is TGTGCCAGCAGCCGTGAGTCATCACCTAATGAAAAACTGTTTTTT. As protein: CASSRESSPNEKLFF. The chain carries TRBV2 and TRBJ1-4; D unresolved. The CDR3 runs to 15 residues. The germline V gene encodes CDR1 SNHLY and CDR2 FYNNEI. Trimming removed 6 bases at V and 3 bases at J, with 14 bases between.

The chain links TRBV2 to TRBJ2-7; 13 bases align to TRBD2. The CDR3 is 15 amino acids. Per germline, CDR1 SNHLY and CDR2 FYNNEI. V gave up 6 bases and J gave up 5 bases; unmatched junction bases: 7. CDR3 nucleotide sequence: TGTGCCAGCAGGCCAAAACTAGCGGGAGGGAACGAGCAGTACTTC. This sequence encodes CASRPKLAGGNEQYF.